Reported below is one T cell receptor beta chain. What it binds is not known. This sample stems from a study of blood T cells in healthy people across ages. Study outcomes and limitations: A roughly linear fall in TCR beta diversity per million T cells was seen with increasing age. Using unsorted PBMCs precluded a conclusive naive versus antigen-experienced comparison.

Using a J-beta primer mix together with a sample-barcoded 5' primer, a second PCR was run for roughly 6 to 11 cycles. Every single cDNA molecule received a tag from a template-switch adaptor with 12 random nucleotides. MiXCR, applied by TCRdb to the 5' RACE reads, yields one record per CDR3 protein. The sample contains 1.5 million to 2 million distinct CDR3 sequences, around 35% of which appear only once. The length of the CDR3 is 18 residues. With 4 bases clipped from V and 0 bases from J, the junction kept 10 bases outside the gene matches. Germline CDR1 is MRHNA and CDR2 is SNTAGT. This clonotype was sampled from a woman aged 25 to 45 in good health. The sequenced material came from blood. The rearrangement joins TRBV6-4 to TRBJ1-5; TRBD1 aligns across 9 bases. The CDR3 nucleotides read TGTGCCAGCAGTGCTCGGGACAGGGACCCGTATAGCAATCAGCCCCAGCATTTT. Translation: CASSARDRDPYSNQPQHF.